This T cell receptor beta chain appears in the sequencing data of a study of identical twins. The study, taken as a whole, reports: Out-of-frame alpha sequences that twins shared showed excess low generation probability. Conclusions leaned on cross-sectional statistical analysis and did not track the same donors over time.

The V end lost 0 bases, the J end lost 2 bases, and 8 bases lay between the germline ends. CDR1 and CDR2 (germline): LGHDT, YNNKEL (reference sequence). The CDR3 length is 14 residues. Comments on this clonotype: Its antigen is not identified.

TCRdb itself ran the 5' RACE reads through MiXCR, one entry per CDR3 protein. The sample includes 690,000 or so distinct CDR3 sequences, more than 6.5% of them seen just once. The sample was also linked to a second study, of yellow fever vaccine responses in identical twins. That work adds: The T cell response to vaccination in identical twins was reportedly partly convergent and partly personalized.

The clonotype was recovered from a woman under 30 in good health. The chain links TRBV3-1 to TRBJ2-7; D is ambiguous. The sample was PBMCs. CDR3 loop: CASSQEGTAYEQYF. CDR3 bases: TGTGCCAGCAGCCAAGAGGGCACCGCCTACGAGCAGTACTTC.